This T cell receptor beta chain was observed in a study of immune evolution from preneoplasia to lung adenocarcinoma. As for the study in general: HLA loss of heterozygosity: about 7% AIS, about 14% MIA, about 31% ADC, none AAH.

Macro-dissection enriched premalignant or tumor cells before nucleic acid extraction. Findings of the study overall: Top clone frequencies peaked in normal lung, apparently declining through invasive adenocarcinoma.

Produced via immunoSEQ multiplex PCR; TCRdb's table is partial and in-frame only. In the table there are some 15,000 clones, 75% to 90% of which are singletons. Trimming shortened V by 5 bases and J by 0 bases, and 10 bases separated the two germline ends. Germline V gene lookup returns CDR1 SNHLY and CDR2 FYNNEI. There are 15 residues in the CDR3. On this clone: No antigen is known for it.

Sequenced sample: FFPE invasive lung adenocarcinoma tissue. The TCR was taken from an older person with invasive lung adenocarcinoma. The rearrangement joins TRBV2 to TRBJ1-4; maybe TRBD1 (5 bases). CDR3 sequence reads: CASSRQIATNEKLFF. CDR3 DNA sequence: TGTGCCAGCAGTAGACAGATTGCAACTAATGAAAAACTGTTTTTT.